This entry lists 11 T cell receptor beta chains sequenced from one sample in a study of blood T cells in healthy people across ages. With a J-beta primer mix and a sample-barcoded 5' primer, a second PCR ran about 7 to 12 cycles. From the 5' RACE reads, TCRdb called clonotypes with MiXCR, one entry per CDR3 protein. Of roughly 800,000 distinct CDR3 sequences listed, 58% are singletons. Sequenced input: blood. These receptors were collected from a man younger than 40 in good health.

This clonotype was seen at least ten times. The gene calls are TRBV2 and TRBJ2-7; D gene ambiguous. Germline-derived CDR1 and CDR2 are SNHLY and FYNNEI. CDR3 length: 13 amino acids. The V end was cut by 3 bases, the J end by 1 base, with 7 bases between. CDR3 DNA: TGTGCCAGCAGTGACTCCCCATCCTACGAGCAGTACTTC. Protein product: CASSDSPSYEQYF.

The chain joins TRBV7-2 to TRBJ2-3; the match to TRBD2 covers 12 bases. The CDR3 consists of 16 residues. Germline V gives CDR1 SGHTA, CDR2 FQGNSA. With V trimmed by 3 bases and J by 3 bases, 4 bases remained unmatched. In DNA form, the CDR3 reads TGTGCCAGCAGCTTCCTTGGACTAGCGGGGACAGATACGCAGTATTTT. Its protein is CASSFLGLAGTDTQYF. Full variable domain (rest looked up from reference TRBV7-2 and TRBJ2-3): GAGVSQSPSNKVTEKGKDVELRCDPISGHTALYWYRQSLGQGLEFLIYFQGNSAPDKSGLPSDRFSAERTGGSVSTLTIQRTQQEDSAVYLCASSFLGLAGTDTQYFGPGTRLTVL.

V and J are TRBV12-3 or TRBV12-4 and TRBJ2-4; 7 positions match TRBD2. There are 16 residues in the CDR3. With V trimmed by 7 bases and J by 0 bases, 9 bases remained unmatched. The CDR3 DNA reads as TGTGCCAGCACCTCATGGGGAGGGGTAGCCAAAAACATTCAGTACTTC. This gives the protein CASTSWGGVAKNIQYF.

The chain employs TRBV7-9 and TRBJ1-4; no definite D call. Per germline, CDR1 SEHNR and CDR2 FQNEAQ (reference sequence). The CDR3 is made up of 12 amino acids. The V gene lost 9 bases and the J gene lost 4 bases, with 9 bases spanning the gap. CDR3 in DNA: TGTGCCAGTGAGGGCCTTAATGAAAAACTGTTTTTT. This translates into CASEGLNEKLFF.

The rearrangement uses TRBV2 and TRBJ1-1; D is ambiguous. This CDR3 comprises 13 residues. Deletions cut 8 bases from V and 0 bases from J, with 10 bases between. CDR1 SNHLY and CDR2 FYNNEI come from the germline V gene. The CDR3 loop is CASQNGVNTEAFF. CDR3 in DNA: TGTGCCAGCCAAAACGGCGTGAACACTGAAGCTTTCTTT.

The chain uses TRBV28 and TRBJ2-7; 13 nucleotides line up with TRBD2. The CDR3 sequence is 16 residues long. The ends lost 5 bases at V and 2 bases at J; junction bases unmatched: 6. Germline lookup yields CDR1 MDHEN and CDR2 SYDVKM. The CDR3 DNA reads as TGTGCCAGCAGTGCGGGACTAGCGGGAATGGCCTACGAGCAGTACTTC. Protein: CASSAGLAGMAYEQYF.

This chain uses TRBV7-3 with TRBJ2-1; D perhaps matches TRBD2 (6 bases). CDR3 size: 17 residues. V was clipped by 1 base and J by 1 base, with 14 bases between them. Germline CDR1 is SGHTA and CDR2 is FQGTGA. CDR3 residues: CASSLSSGLTSYNEQFF. CDR3 bases: TGTGCCAGCAGCTTAAGCTCGGGACTCACGTCCTACAATGAGCAGTTCTTC.

This chain links TRBV20-1 with TRBJ1-5; D uncertain. CDR1 and CDR2 from the germline V gene are DFQATT and SNEGSKA (reference sequence). The V and J ends lost 7 bases and 6 bases respectively, with 16 bases between them. The length of the CDR3 is 13 residues. The DNA for the CDR3 is TGCAGTGGGAGCGGAGGAGGGATTCAGCCCCAGCATTTT. Its translation: CSGSGGGIQPQHF.

The rearrangement uses TRBV7-2 and TRBJ2-7; D not resolved. Germline V gene lookup returns CDR1 SGHTA and CDR2 FQGNSA. V dropped 2 bases and J dropped 6 bases, with 14 bases sitting between them. The CDR3 extends over 14 amino acids. The CDR3 DNA is TGTGCCAGCAGCTTAAGATTCAAGTCGGGCGAGCAGTACTTC. Translated: CASSLRFKSGEQYF. The full variable domain, with the rest looked up from reference TRBV7-2 and TRBJ2-7, is GAGVSQSPSNKVTEKGKDVELRCDPISGHTALYWYRQSLGQGLEFLIYFQGNSAPDKSGLPSDRFSAERTGGSVSTLTIQRTQQEDSAVYLCASSLRFKSGEQYFGPGTRLTVT.

V usage is TRBV4-1 and J usage is TRBJ2-5, with TRBD1 matching over 7 bases. The germline V gene has CDR1 MGHRA and CDR2 YSYEKL. V trimming: 3 bases; J trimming: 2 bases; junction bases outside the gene matches: 6. The CDR3 has 15 amino acids. In DNA, the CDR3 is TGCGCCAGCAGCCAGACGAGACAGGGACAAGAGACCCAGTACTTC. Its translation is CASSQTRQGQETQYF.

This clonotype was found many times. Written as DNA, the CDR3 is TGTGCCAGCAGCTTAACCCCGGACCTGAGCACAGATACGCAGTATTTT. Residues: CASSLTPDLSTDTQYF. The chain employs TRBV11-2 and TRBJ2-3; D call uncertain. The ends were cut back, 2 bases at V and 0 bases at J, with 12 bases in the middle. The CDR3 sequence is 16 residues long. The germline CDR1 and CDR2 sequences are SGHAT and FQNNGV.